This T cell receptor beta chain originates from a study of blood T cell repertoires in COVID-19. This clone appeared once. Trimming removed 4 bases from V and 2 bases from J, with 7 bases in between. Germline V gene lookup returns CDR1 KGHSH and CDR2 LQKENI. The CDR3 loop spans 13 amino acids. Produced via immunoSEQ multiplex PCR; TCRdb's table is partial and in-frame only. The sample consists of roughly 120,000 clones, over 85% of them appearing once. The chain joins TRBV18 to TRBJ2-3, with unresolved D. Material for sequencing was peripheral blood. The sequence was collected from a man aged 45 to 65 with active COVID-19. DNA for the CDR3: TGTGCCAGCTCACTTCCCAACACAGATACGCAGTATTTT. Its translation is CASSLPNTDTQYF.